These T cell receptor beta chains were read from a single sample in a study of blood T cell repertoires in COVID-19. The repertoire was sequenced with immunoSEQ multiplex PCR; TCRdb's copy has only in-frame clones and lacks some. The sample consists of some 200,000 clones, around 89% of them appearing once. The material sequenced was PBMCs or T cells enriched from blood (not recorded which). The receptors were sampled from a woman younger than 30 who had recovered from COVID-19. The CDR3 runs from the conserved cysteine through the conserved F or W. A D gene is named only where the DNA matches it firmly. Only some rows state a clone size, as once, few, many or a class for expanded clones.

V gene	J gene	D gene	clone size	CDR3 protein	CDR3 DNA
TRBV19	TRBJ2-3	NA	NA	CASRGNSRGTDTQYF	TGTGCCAGTAGGGGAAACTCGAGGGGCACAGATACGCAGTATTTT
TRBV7-2	TRBJ2-2	TRBD2	NA	CASSTMALAGVNTGELFF	TGTGCCAGCAGCACCATGGCCCTAGCGGGGGTCAACACCGGGGAGCTGTTTTTT
TRBV5-4	TRBJ1-1	NA	NA	CASSSWNTEAFF	TGTGCCAGCAGCAGCTGGAACACTGAAGCTTTCTTT
TRBV6-5	TRBJ1-3	NA	once	CASRSPGGAGNTIYF	TGTGCCAGCAGAAGTCCTGGGGGCGCGGGAAACACCATATATTTT
TRBV18	TRBJ2-3	NA	once	CASSPFVGTQLQDTQYF	TGTGCCAGCTCACCCTTCGTTGGGACTCAATTACAGGATACGCAGTATTTT
TRBV7-9	TRBJ1-2	NA	NA	CASGLLQGLINYGYTF	TGTGCCAGCGGACTCCTCCAGGGACTCATAAACTATGGCTACACCTTC
TRBV6-6	TRBJ2-7	TRBD1	once	CASSYSRDRGSYEQYF	TGTGCCAGCAGTTACTCGAGGGACAGGGGGTCCTACGAGCAGTACTTC
TRBV27	TRBJ2-1	NA	NA	CASSLTGWDYNEQFF	TGTGCCAGCAGTTTAACAGGGTGGGACTACAATGAGCAGTTCTTC
TRBV7-8	TRBJ2-7	TRBD2	NA	CASMGAGTSGIPYEQYF	TGTGCCAGCATGGGGGCTGGGACTAGCGGGATCCCCTACGAGCAGTACTTC
TRBV28	TRBJ1-3	NA	few	CASSLLAGGGNTIYF	TGTGCCAGCAGTTTACTAGCGGGCGGTGGAAACACCATATATTTT
TRBV7-9	TRBJ2-3	TRBD2	few	CASSFSQSSGISDTQYF	TGTGCCAGCAGCTTCTCTCAATCTAGCGGTATTTCAGATACGCAGTATTTT
TRBV4-1	TRBJ2-7	TRBD2	NA	CASSQDVASGSNEQYF	TGCGCCAGCAGCCAAGATGTTGCTAGCGGGAGTAATGAGCAGTACTTC
TRBV9	TRBJ2-1	NA	NA	CASSGLYNEQFF	TGTGCCAGCAGCGGACTGTATAATGAGCAGTTCTTC
TRBV6-5	TRBJ1-4	TRBD1	NA	CASRSRDRGEKLFF	TGTGCCAGCCGCTCCCGGGACAGGGGAGAAAAACTGTTTTTT
TRBV3-1/TRBV3-2	TRBJ1-2	TRBD1	NA	CASSGTGQDYGYTF	TGTGCCAGCAGCGGAACAGGACAGGACTATGGCTACACCTTC
TRBV11-3	TRBJ2-3	TRBD2	NA	CASSPRGGEWTDTQYF	TGTGCCAGCAGCCCCCGCGGGGGGGAGTGGACAGATACGCAGTATTTT
TRBV15	TRBJ2-1	NA	NA	CATSRVSEQFF	TGTGCCACCAGCAGAGTGAGTGAGCAGTTCTTC
TRBV7-9	TRBJ2-6	TRBD1	NA	CASSLEGQGLSGANVLTF	TGTGCCAGCAGCTTAGAGGGACAGGGGCTCTCTGGGGCCAACGTCCTGACTTTC
TRBV5-1	TRBJ1-5	NA	NA	CASSLDGGNQPQHF	TGCGCCAGCAGCTTGGACGGGGGGAATCAGCCCCAGCATTTT
TRBV3-1/TRBV3-2	TRBJ1-2	TRBD1	NA	CASSQNRGYGYTF	TGTGCCAGCAGCCAAAACAGGGGATATGGCTACACCTTC
TRBV27	TRBJ2-2	NA	NA	CASSARLAGELFF	TGTGCCAGCAGTGCCCGACTAGCCGGGGAGCTGTTTTTT
TRBV2	TRBJ2-1	NA	NA	CASSEAPSVHTTRNEQFF	TGTGCCAGCAGTGAAGCGCCAAGCGTACACACCACTCGCAATGAGCAGTTCTTC
TRBV3-1/TRBV3-2	TRBJ1-6	NA	NA	CASSQGTSLHF	TGTGCCAGCAGCCAGGGCACGTCCCTCCACTTT
TRBV23-1	TRBJ2-1	NA	NA	CATYILAQFF	TGCGCCACCTACATTTTAGCACAGTTCTTC
TRBV29-1	TRBJ1-1	TRBD1	few	CSVDTTGVSTEAFF	TGCAGCGTTGACACGACAGGGGTAAGCACTGAAGCTTTCTTT
TRBV28	TRBJ1-4	TRBD1	NA	CASRTTGAGEKLFF	TGTGCCAGCAGGACAACAGGGGCCGGTGAAAAACTGTTTTTT
TRBV12-3/TRBV12-4	TRBJ2-7	NA	NA	CASSVGSYEQYF	TGTGCCAGCAGTGTAGGGAGCTACGAGCAGTACTTC
TRBV29-1	TRBJ1-2	NA	NA	CSVENTAGYGYTF	TGCAGCGTCGAAAATACAGCAGGCTATGGCTACACCTTC
TRBV28	TRBJ2-7	NA	NA	CASSTPSDQVSYEQYF	TGTGCCAGCAGTACTCCCTCCGATCAGGTCTCCTACGAGCAGTACTTC
TRBV4-3	TRBJ1-5	TRBD1	NA	CASSQVRGFEQPQHF	TGCGCCAGCAGCCAAGTCAGGGGGTTCGAGCAGCCCCAGCATTTT
TRBV27	TRBJ2-7	TRBD1	NA	CASMDRDRGLDEQYF	TGTGCCAGCATGGACCGGGACAGGGGGCTCGATGAGCAGTACTTC
TRBV11-2	TRBJ1-5	TRBD1	NA	CASSPYGTGVLNQPQHF	TGTGCCAGCAGTCCTTACGGGACAGGGGTTCTAAATCAGCCCCAGCATTTT
TRBV5-1	TRBJ2-5	NA	once	CASREGETQYF	TGCGCCAGCAGGGAGGGGGAGACCCAGTACTTC
TRBV18	TRBJ2-7	NA	NA	CASSPQESGFYEQYF	TGTGCCAGCTCACCACAGGAGTCAGGGTTCTACGAGCAGTACTTC
TRBV28	TRBJ2-7	NA	NA	CASTPPQGSQYF	TGTGCCAGCACCCCTCCACAGGGATCGCAGTACTTC
TRBV2	TRBJ2-2	NA	NA	CASSVRGTGELFF	TGTGCCAGCAGTGTTCGGGGCACCGGGGAGCTGTTTTTT
TRBV2	TRBJ1-6	NA	NA	CASSANPPGVSYNSPLHF	TGTGCCAGCAGTGCCAATCCCCCGGGGGTATCTTATAATTCACCCCTCCACTTT
TRBV27	TRBJ2-7	TRBD1	NA	CASRTSRQGESEQYF	TGTGCCAGCAGAACATCCAGACAGGGCGAATCCGAGCAGTACTTC
TRBV7-7	TRBJ2-3	NA	NA	CASSFGRGGTDTQYF	TGTGCTAGCAGCTTCGGCAGGGGCGGTACAGATACGCAGTATTTT
TRBV4-1	TRBJ2-5	TRBD1	NA	CASSQARGRGETQYF	TGCGCCAGCAGCCAAGCCAGGGGGCGCGGGGAGACCCAGTACTTC
TRBV12-5	TRBJ2-3	TRBD2	NA	CASGPGLAPDTQYF	TGTGCTAGTGGCCCGGGACTAGCCCCTGATACGCAGTATTTT
TRBV9	TRBJ1-2	TRBD1	NA	CASSGRTGGTANYGYTF	TGTGCCAGCAGCGGGAGGACAGGGGGAACCGCTAACTATGGCTACACCTTC
TRBV10-3	TRBJ2-7	NA	once	CAISEPSGYGEQYF	TGTGCCATCAGTGAGCCCAGCGGGTACGGCGAGCAGTACTTC
TRBV19	TRBJ1-1	NA	NA	CASQSSTGGNTEAFF	TGTGCCAGTCAGTCGTCCACAGGTGGGAACACTGAAGCTTTCTTT
TRBV6-5	TRBJ2-1	NA	NA	CASRTSAGNEQFF	TGTGCCAGCAGAACCTCGGCGGGCAATGAGCAGTTCTTC
TRBV24-1	TRBJ2-1	TRBD1	few	CATSARTGVGEQFF	TGTGCCACCAGTGCCAGGACAGGGGTGGGTGAGCAGTTCTTC
TRBV7-8	TRBJ2-1	TRBD2	NA	CASSSIDGLAGRGTHNEQFF	TGTGCCAGCAGCTCCATAGATGGGCTAGCGGGTCGCGGCACACACAATGAGCAGTTCTTC
TRBV7-8	TRBJ2-1	TRBD2	NA	CASSDMRTSRDNEQFF	TGTGCCAGCAGCGATATGAGGACTAGCAGAGACAATGAGCAGTTCTTC
TRBV2	TRBJ1-1	NA	NA	CASSNGRSSEAFF	TGTGCCAGCAGCAACGGGAGAAGTAGTGAAGCTTTCTTT
TRBV19	TRBJ2-4	TRBD2	NA	CASSIPIVGGAKNIQYF	TGTGCCAGTAGTATCCCAATAGTGGGGGGGGCCAAAAACATTCAGTACTTC
TRBV29-1	TRBJ2-1	NA	once	CSVTLSSSYNEQFF	TGCAGCGTGACCCTATCTAGCTCCTACAATGAGCAGTTCTTC
TRBV19	TRBJ2-7	TRBD2	NA	CASSASGGSYEQYF	TGTGCCAGTAGTGCTAGCGGGGGCTCCTACGAGCAGTACTTC
TRBV19	TRBJ2-7	TRBD2	NA	CASTPVAGGFYEQYF	TGTGCCAGTACCCCGGTAGCGGGAGGTTTCTACGAGCAGTACTTC
TRBV28	TRBJ1-2	TRBD1	NA	CASSPQGVGNYGYTF	TGTGCCAGCAGTCCACAGGGGGTGGGTAACTATGGCTACACCTTC